The source of this TCR beta chain is a study of blood T cell repertoires in COVID-19 (dated by TCRdb to 2018 to 2021). As for the study more broadly: Samples covering the acute and convalescent phases of COVID-19 were provided by collaborators in the United States, Italy and Spain. The prospective study material was composed of cDNA or gDNA derived from T cells, B-cell-depleted T cells, or PBMCs. The dataset comprised deeply sampled blood TCRbeta repertoires from subjects exposed to, actively infected with, or recovered from COVID-19. The repertoires were released in a freely available public database meant as a resource for research on the immune response to SARS-CoV-2. The samples were drawn from two sources: the first 160 participants of the ongoing ImmuneRACE study, and 1,254 subjects contributed by 6 global collaborators. Nearly every sample came with metadata listing a de-identified subject ID, COVID-19 status, age in years and sex. Where available, HLA class I and class II types were taken from metadata supplied by the sample provider and were not determined by assay-based typing. The paper as a whole reports these results and caveats: Clinical and demographic metadata were provided uncurated, with the amount varying by source and participant.

TCRbeta CDR3 regions were amplified from genomic DNA using the immunoSEQ Assay, a bias-controlled multiplex PCR. In the source study's methods: Nucleated cell counts per sample were estimated from amplification of reference gene primers within the assay. Sequence reads were collapsed and filtered to measure the absolute abundance of every unique TCRbeta CDR3 rearrangement. For each sample, productive Simpson clonality was calculated by taking the square root of Simpson's diversity index across productive rearrangements. TCRdb mirrors the immuneACCESS table, restricted to in-frame sequences. Some clones are absent from its copies; in checked studies, under half trace to an unresolved V gene, and the reason for the others is unknown. V and J calls and clone size are as listed in that table; D and trimming were resolved from the DNA. The sample table shows about 340,000 clones, and 87% are seen once. The ten largest clonotypes hold about 6% of the sample.

Spanning cysteine to phenylalanine, the CDR3 consists of 18 amino acids. Kept here is only the CDR3 DNA, which spans 54 bases and is read in frame from base 1. From a lookup of the germline V gene, CDR1 and CDR2 are SGHVS and FQNEAQ. Trimmed from V: 3 bases; trimmed from J: 2 bases; junction bases lacking a gene match: 15. At one collaborating source in Seattle, patients were enrolled during active infection and were followed longitudinally through the course of disease. Each collaborating institution followed its own protocols to collect whole blood in K2EDTA tubes. For TCRbeta analysis, collaborators shipped samples in one of three forms: frozen whole blood, isolated PBMCs, or DNA extracted from either of those sample types. This clone was observed a few times. The antigen it recognizes is unknown. Per-nucleotide qualities are absent, and no much larger clonotype sits a single base away.

The sequenced sample was peripheral blood. Recombination linked TRBV7-8 to TRBJ1-1, with 7 bases in between that match TRBD1. The receptor was derived from a woman aged 45-60 years with COVID-19, enrolled during active disease. The CDR3 reads as follows: CASSFPHDLTGTNTEAFF. The DNA is TGTGCCAGCAGCTTTCCTCACGATTTGACAGGGACAAACACTGAAGCTTTCTTT.